This T cell receptor beta chain was documented in a study of T cell responses to AZD1222 COVID-19 vaccine. The protocol was immunoSEQ multiplex PCR, while the TCRdb copy is restricted to in-frame clones and leaves out a portion. Of over 100,000 clones in the sample, approximately 93% were seen once. Trimming shortened V by 4 bases and J by 7 bases, and 8 bases separated the two germline ends. Germline CDR1 is LNHDA and CDR2 is SQIVND (reference sequence). The CDR3 length is 11 residues. For this clone: What it binds is not known.

Study conclusions and caveats: Most donors were white British, females outnumbered males, and clonal diversity was possibly underestimated. Increases in Spike-specific TCR breadth and depth were seen after two AZD1222 doses.

The source material was peripheral blood, sampled on day 0 of AZD1222 vaccination. The source is an adult in good health. The V and J genes are TRBV19 and TRBJ2-7, with no clear D. CDR3 sequence reads: CASSTYWEQYF. The CDR3 coding sequence is TGTGCCAGTAGTACGTACTGGGAGCAGTACTTC.